The 22 T cell receptor beta chains below were found in one sample sequenced in a study of T cells in Graves' hyperthyroidism and ophthalmopathy. Amplification yielded TCR beta CDR3 regions, with RNA transcripts as the source. TCR CDR3 underwent first-round RT-PCR with the HTBI primer set. MiXCR, applied by TCRdb to the multiplex PCR reads, yields one record per CDR3 protein. The sample gives hundreds of thousands of distinct CDR3 sequences, roughly 32% of which show up once; roughly 30% is in the top ten. Sequencing was performed on blood. The source is a woman in her thirties or forties with Graves' hyperthyroidism.

This clonotype was counted once. The chain joins TRBV6-5 to TRBJ2-7; D gene unclear. With 8 bases removed from V and 4 bases from J, the gap between germline ends came to 15 bases. This CDR3 comprises 13 residues. The germline V gene has CDR1 MNHEY and CDR2 SVGAGI. The CDR3 DNA sequence: TGTGCCAGCGTTCTTAGGTTAGGATACGAGCAGTACTTC. Translation: CASVLRLGYEQYF.

The chain employs TRBV12-3 or TRBV12-4 and TRBJ2-2; TRBD1 matches at 8 bases. Trimming removed 5 bases from V and 5 bases from J; junction bases left unmatched: 7. CDR3 size: 15 residues. The CDR3 protein is CASSTQGAHTGELFF. Written as DNA, the CDR3 is TGTGCCAGCAGTACCCAGGGGGCACATACCGGGGAGCTGTTTTTT.

This chain joins TRBV5-1 and TRBJ1-4, with TRBD1 as a possible D gene (6 bases). The CDR3 runs 15 residues. The V gene lost 2 bases and the J gene lost 5 bases, with 13 bases spanning the gap. Germline V gene lookup returns CDR1 SGHRS and CDR2 YFSETQ. CDR3 DNA sequence: TGCGCCAGCAGCTTCGGGGGCCAGATAAATGAAAAACTGTTTTTT. Its translation is CASSFGGQINEKLFF. The full variable domain, in which reference TRBV5-1 and TRBJ1-4 provide the parts outside the CDR3, is KAGVTQTPRYLIKTRGQQVTLSCSPISGHRSVSWYQQTPGQGLQFLFEYFSETQRNKGNFPGRFSGRQFSNSRSEMNVSTLELGDSALYLCASSFGGQINEKLFFGSGTQLSVL.

This clonotype has just a few counts. The genes are TRBV4-1 and TRBJ2-7; D possibly corresponds to TRBD1 (6 bases). Germline CDR1 reads MGHRA; CDR2 reads YSYEKL. Between the trimmed V and J ends, which lost 0 bases and 2 bases, there was a span of 11 bases. The CDR3 contains 15 residues. The CDR3 bases are TGCGCCAGCAGCCAAGAATTAGGGGGAGCCTACGAGCAGTACTTC. It specifies CASSQELGGAYEQYF.

This clonotype was observed a handful of times. The genes are TRBV9 and TRBJ1-5; D is undetermined. Germline V CDR1 and CDR2: SGDLS, YYNGEE. The V end lost 2 bases, the J end lost 5 bases, and 14 bases lay between the germline ends. The CDR3 runs to 15 residues. CDR3 region: CASSVSGRLDQPQHF. CDR3 in DNA: TGTGCCAGCAGCGTTAGCGGGCGGTTGGATCAGCCCCAGCATTTT.

The gene calls are TRBV20-1 and TRBJ2-5, with 9 bases identical to TRBD2. V gave up 6 bases and J gave up 3 bases; unmatched junction bases: 5. The CDR3 extends over 13 amino acids. CDR1 is DFQATT, CDR2 SNEGSKA, per germline (reference sequence). CDR3 nucleotides: TGCAGTGCGAACCTAGCGGGGAAAGAGACCCAGTACTTC. Its protein product is CSANLAGKETQYF.

This clonotype has a handful of counts. This rearrangement joins TRBV2 to TRBJ2-3; no reliable D call. Germline-derived CDR1 and CDR2 are SNHLY and FYNNEI. Trimming pared 9 bases from V and 2 bases from J, leaving 18 bases between. This CDR3 spans 15 amino acids. The CDR3 sequence: CASKVSRALTDTQYF. Here the CDR3 DNA reads TGTGCCAGTAAAGTGTCCCGGGCCCTCACAGATACGCAGTATTTT.

The chain employs TRBV6-5 and TRBJ2-7; weak D call: TRBD2 (5 bases). Germline-derived CDR1 and CDR2 are MNHEY and SVGAGI. This CDR3 has 15 residues. V was trimmed by 7 bases and J by 0 bases, leaving 16 bases between them. In DNA form, the CDR3 reads TGTGCCAGCACCCTAGCCCCAGGCAGCTCCTACGAGCAGTACTTC. It specifies CASTLAPGSSYEQYF.

CDR3 in DNA: TGCGCCAGCAGCCAAGAGCAGGGTTACGGGGAGCTGTTTTTT. Translation gives CASSQEQGYGELFF. The V gene is TRBV5-1, the J gene TRBJ2-2; possible D gene TRBD1, 5 bases. CDR1 is SGHRS and CDR2 is YFSETQ in the germline V gene. V lost 4 bases, J lost 7 bases, and 14 bases lay in between. The length of the CDR3 is 14 residues. Looking up the rest from reference TRBV5-1 and TRBJ2-2 gives the full variable domain: KAGVTQTPRYLIKTRGQQVTLSCSPISGHRSVSWYQQTPGQGLQFLFEYFSETQRNKGNFPGRFSGRQFSNSRSEMNVSTLELGDSALYLCASSQEQGYGELFFGEGSRLTVL.

This clonotype has a single count. This sequence joins TRBV7-2 and TRBJ2-7, with D possibly matching TRBD2 (6 bases). CDR1 is SGHTA, CDR2 FQGNSA, per germline. Trimming shortened V by 1 base and J by 4 bases, and 14 bases separated the two germline ends. The CDR3 is 15 amino acids. The CDR3 DNA reads as TGTGCCAGCAGCTTAGTGTGGCACGGGGGATACGAGCAGTACTTC. It is translated as CASSLVWHGGYEQYF.

This clonotype occurred many times. V is TRBV19 and J is TRBJ2-7, with a weak D call TRBD1 (6 bases). Trimming removed 7 bases from V and 2 bases from J, with 12 bases in between. CDR1 is LNHDA and CDR2 is SQIVND in the germline V gene (reference sequence). The CDR3 loop spans 13 amino acids. The CDR3 region is CASTGDKPYEQYF. The CDR3 DNA reads as TGTGCCAGTACCGGGGACAAGCCCTACGAGCAGTACTTC.

This clonotype has only a few counts. The CDR3 loop reads CSARGLAVYQETQYF. CDR3 DNA sequence: TGCAGTGCCCGGGGGCTAGCGGTGTACCAAGAGACCCAGTACTTC. The chain employs TRBV20-1 and TRBJ2-5, with D tentatively TRBD2 (7 bases). V dropped 6 bases and J dropped 0 bases, with 17 bases sitting between them. This CDR3 contains 15 residues. Per germline, CDR1 DFQATT and CDR2 SNEGSKA (reference sequence).

The V gene is TRBV20-1, the J gene TRBJ2-5; 7 bases agree with TRBD1. J was trimmed by 5 bases and V by 2 bases; bases with no gene match: 5. The CDR3 is 13 residues long. CDR1 and CDR2 from the germline V gene are DFQATT and SNEGSKA (reference sequence). This CDR3 is CSARRGGWETQYF. DNA for the CDR3: TGCAGTGCTAGAAGAGGGGGCTGGGAGACCCAGTACTTC.

Comment on this clonotype: The junction departs from the called germline gene at one end, perhaps through a read error. The chain joins TRBV6-5 to TRBJ1-1; 8 bases are a match to TRBD1. The CDR3 length is 13 residues. Germline CDR1 reads MNHEY; CDR2 reads SVGAGI. CDR3 nucleotide sequence: TGTGCCAGCAGTTGGACAGGGCGGCCTGAAGCTCTCTTT. It is translated as CASSWTGRPEALF.

The genes are TRBV9 and TRBJ1-1, with D uncertain. CDR3 length: 15 residues. V was cut by 5 bases and J by 4 bases, with 18 bases left in between. Germline CDR1 and CDR2: SGDLS and YYNGEE. This CDR3 reads CASSYDPRTSTEAFF. In nucleotides, the CDR3 is TGTGCCAGCAGTTACGACCCAAGGACGAGCACTGAAGCTTTCTTT.

The rearrangement links TRBV10-3 to TRBJ2-2; D is unresolved. This CDR3 has 14 residues. Trimming stripped 10 bases from V and 11 bases from J, with 23 bases between. Per germline, CDR1 ENHRY and CDR2 SYGVKD. CDR3 DNA sequence: TGTGCCAGCTCACCAGTGGACCCACCGTCCGAGCTGTTTTTT. Protein: CASSPVDPPSELFF.

This clonotype occurred many times. V and J are TRBV7-9 and TRBJ1-1, with D tentatively TRBD1 (5 bases). Trimming cost V 5 bases and J 0 bases, with 25 bases left between them. The CDR3 totals 19 residues. Germline CDR1 reads SEHNR; CDR2 reads FQNEAQ (reference sequence). In DNA form, the CDR3 reads TGTGCCAGCAGCGGCTTTAGGTTTTGGGCAGGGATATTGAACACTGAAGCTTTCTTT. Its translation: CASSGFRFWAGILNTEAFF.

This clonotype was counted between two and nine times. The chain couples TRBV7-2 to TRBJ1-2; D uncertain. The V end lost 3 bases, the J end lost 0 bases, and 11 bases lay between the germline ends. Germline CDR1 reads SGHTA; CDR2 reads FQGNSA. The CDR3 loop spans 15 amino acids. The CDR3 here is CASSLWWTTNYGYTF. CDR3 DNA: TGTGCCAGCAGCTTGTGGTGGACTACTAACTATGGCTACACCTTC. Complete variable domain (other parts from reference TRBV7-2 and TRBJ1-2): GAGVSQSPSNKVTEKGKDVELRCDPISGHTALYWYRQSLGQGLEFLIYFQGNSAPDKSGLPSDRFSAERTGGSVSTLTIQRTQQEDSAVYLCASSLWWTTNYGYTFGSGTRLTVV.

This clonotype has a count of ten or more. The J gene is TRBJ1-5, the V gene TRBV2; 8 bases map to TRBD1. J lost 3 bases, V lost 6 bases, and 7 bases had no gene match. Germline V gene data show CDR1 as SNHLY and CDR2 as FYNNEI. This CDR3 spans 15 amino acids. CDR3 in DNA: TGTGCCAGCAGGGACAGGGCTGGGAACAATCAGCCCCAGCATTTT. Amino acid sequence: CASRDRAGNNQPQHF.

This clonotype was observed a few times. The CDR3 region is CASSGGRRGWPGELFF. Written as DNA, the CDR3 is TGTGCCAGCAGCGGTGGGAGGCGGGGCTGGCCCGGGGAGCTGTTTTTT. The chain uses TRBV11-1 and TRBJ2-2, with a weak D call TRBD2 (6 bases). The CDR3 runs 16 residues. CDR1 is SGHAT, CDR2 FQDESV, per germline (reference sequence). V lost 5 bases and J 6 bases, leaving 19 bases between the germline ends.

This clonotype showed up many times. The germline gene is not matched at one end of the junction; a read error may be the cause. The CDR3 bases are TGCAGCGTCCCACCGGGACAGTTTTTCTTC. It encodes CSVPPGQFFF. This sequence joins TRBV29-1 and TRBJ2-7; 7 nucleotides align to TRBD1. Germline values: CDR1 SQVTM, CDR2 ANQGSEA. The CDR3 is 10 residues long.

This clonotype came up many times. The chain uses TRBV4-3 and TRBJ1-3; tentative D call: TRBD1 (6 bases). V dropped 3 bases and J dropped 3 bases, with 18 bases sitting between them. The CDR3 consists of 17 residues. Per germline, CDR1 LGHNA and CDR2 YSLEER. The CDR3 region has the DNA TGCGCCAGCAGCCAGGAAAGGGGGGGTTATTTTGGAAACACCATATATTTT. Protein product: CASSQERGGYFGNTIYF.